This T cell receptor beta chain was observed in a study of beta chain features in type 1 diabetes. The authors reverse transcribed all of the isolated RNA, so sequencing captured expressed TCRB transcripts. Sequenced by immunoSEQ multiplex PCR; TCRdb stores in-frame clones only, minus some. The sample lists about 330,000 clones, about 10% occurring once. Per germline, CDR1 MNHEY and CDR2 SMNVEV (reference sequence). Trimming took 10 bases from V and 2 from J, leaving 15 bases between them. This CDR3 is 13 amino acids long. Every single donor gave one heparinised blood draw, and these averaged around 0.12 L.

The sequence came from a young woman in good health. Material for sequencing was naive CD4+ T cells from blood. This rearrangement joins TRBV27 to TRBJ2-7, with D unclear. The CDR3 DNA reads as TGTGCCATCAAAAGAGCCGGTACCTACGAGCAGTACTTC. This gives the protein CAIKRAGTYEQYF.